This TCR beta chain was identified during a study of neurological immune-mediated disorders. Germline V CDR1 and CDR2: SGHTA, FQGNSA. The CDR3 covers 16 residues. Trimming pared 1 base from V and 2 bases from J, leaving 12 bases between. This clonotype was recorded many times. TCRdb re-called the 5' RACE reads with MiXCR, one entry per CDR3 protein. The sample holds roughly 80,000 distinct CDR3 sequences, more than 15% seen once. The origin of this receptor is a woman between 40 and 55 years old in good health. Material for sequencing was PBMCs. The J gene is TRBJ1-5, the V gene TRBV7-2; perhaps TRBD1 as D (5 bases). The CDR3 here is CASSLVGGVGNQPQHF. CDR3 bases: TGTGCCAGCAGCTTAGTCGGAGGGGTCGGCAATCAGCCCCAGCATTTT.